This T cell receptor (beta chain) originates from a study of blood T cell repertoires in COVID-19. The table came from immunoSEQ multiplex PCR; TCRdb's copy has only in-frame clones and leaves some out. Among about 260,000 clones, less than 90% were seen once, and the ten largest hold more than 1.5%. The CDR3 runs 14 residues. The germline V gene has CDR1 LGHDT and CDR2 YNNKEL (reference sequence). V gave up 8 bases and J gave up 1 base, with 12 bases separating them. The source is a woman aged 40 to 50 who had recovered from COVID-19. The rearrangement links TRBV3-1 (or the pseudogene TRBV3-2) to TRBJ1-5; possibly TRBD1 for D (5 bases). Sequencing was done on a sample of peripheral blood. The CDR3 sequence: CASGGQGSNQPQHF. As DNA, the CDR3 is TGTGCCAGCGGTGGGCAGGGAAGCAATCAGCCCCAGCATTTT.